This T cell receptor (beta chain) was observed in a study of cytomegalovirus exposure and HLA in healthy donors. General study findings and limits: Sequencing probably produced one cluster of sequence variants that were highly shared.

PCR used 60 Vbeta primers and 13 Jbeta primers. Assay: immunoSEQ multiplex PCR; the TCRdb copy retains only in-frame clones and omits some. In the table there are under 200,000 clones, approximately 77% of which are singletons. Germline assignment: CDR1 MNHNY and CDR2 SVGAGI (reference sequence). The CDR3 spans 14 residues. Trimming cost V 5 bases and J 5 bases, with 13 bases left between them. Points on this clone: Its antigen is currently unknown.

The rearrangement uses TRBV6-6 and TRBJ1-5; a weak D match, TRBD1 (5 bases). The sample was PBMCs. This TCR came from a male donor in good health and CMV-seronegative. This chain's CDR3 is CASSDPGGDQPQHF. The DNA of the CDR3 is TGTGCCAGCAGTGACCCCGGGGGAGATCAGCCCCAGCATTTT.